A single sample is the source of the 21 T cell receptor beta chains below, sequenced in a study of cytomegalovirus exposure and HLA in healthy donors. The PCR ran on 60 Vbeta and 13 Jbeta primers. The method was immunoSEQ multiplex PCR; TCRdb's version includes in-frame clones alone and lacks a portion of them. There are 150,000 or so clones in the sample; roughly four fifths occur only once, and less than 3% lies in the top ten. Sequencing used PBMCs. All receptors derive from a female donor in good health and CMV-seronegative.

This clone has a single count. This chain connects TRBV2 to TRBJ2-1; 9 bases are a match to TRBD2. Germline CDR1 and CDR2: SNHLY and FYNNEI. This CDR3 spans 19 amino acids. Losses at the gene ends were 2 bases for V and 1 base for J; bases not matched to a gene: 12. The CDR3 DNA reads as TGTGCCAGCAGTGAAAGGGTGGCTAGCGGGAAGGGTTCCTACAATGAGCAGTTCTTC. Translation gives CASSERVASGKGSYNEQFF.

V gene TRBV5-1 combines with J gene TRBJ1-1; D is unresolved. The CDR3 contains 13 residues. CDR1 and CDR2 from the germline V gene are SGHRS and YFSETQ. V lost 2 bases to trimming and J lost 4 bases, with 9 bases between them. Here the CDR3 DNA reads TGCGCCAGCAGCTTCGAAGGGAGCACTGAAGCTTTCTTT. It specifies CASSFEGSTEAFF.

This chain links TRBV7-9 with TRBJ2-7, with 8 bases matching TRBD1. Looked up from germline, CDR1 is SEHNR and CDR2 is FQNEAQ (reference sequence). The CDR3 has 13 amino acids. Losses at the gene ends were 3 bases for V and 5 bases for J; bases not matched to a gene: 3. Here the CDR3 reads CASSLDRAHEQYF. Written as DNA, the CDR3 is TGTGCCAGCAGCTTGGACAGGGCCCACGAGCAGTACTTC.

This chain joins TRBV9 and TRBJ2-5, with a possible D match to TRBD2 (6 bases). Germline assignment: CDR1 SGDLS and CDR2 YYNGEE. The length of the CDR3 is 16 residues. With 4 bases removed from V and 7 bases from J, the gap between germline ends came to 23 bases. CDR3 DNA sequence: TGTGCCAGCAGCCAAGAGGGGAGACTAGGGCGAGGGACCCAGTACTTC. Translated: CASSQEGRLGRGTQYF.

The CDR3 DNA reads TGTGCCAGCTCACCGTGGGGGGATGGCTACACCTTC. Its translation is CASSPWGDGYTF. This chain uses TRBV18 with TRBJ1-2; D possibly corresponds to TRBD1 (5 bases). Germline CDR1 and CDR2: KGHSH and LQKENI. The CDR3 totals 12 residues. Trimming shortened V by 3 bases and J by 6 bases, and 8 bases separated the two germline ends.

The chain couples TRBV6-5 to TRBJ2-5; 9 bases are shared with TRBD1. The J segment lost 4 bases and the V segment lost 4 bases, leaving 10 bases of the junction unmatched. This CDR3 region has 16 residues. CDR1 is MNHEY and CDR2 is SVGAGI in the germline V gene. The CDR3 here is CASSFRRQTGGETQYF. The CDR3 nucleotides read TGTGCCAGCAGTTTCCGCCGCCAGACAGGGGGAGAGACCCAGTACTTC.

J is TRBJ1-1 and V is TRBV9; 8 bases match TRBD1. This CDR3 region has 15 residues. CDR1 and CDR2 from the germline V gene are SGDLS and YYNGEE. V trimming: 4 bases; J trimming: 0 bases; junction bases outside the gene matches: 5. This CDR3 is CASSPRQGMNTEAFF. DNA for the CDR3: TGTGCCAGCAGCCCTCGACAGGGGATGAACACTGAAGCTTTCTTT.

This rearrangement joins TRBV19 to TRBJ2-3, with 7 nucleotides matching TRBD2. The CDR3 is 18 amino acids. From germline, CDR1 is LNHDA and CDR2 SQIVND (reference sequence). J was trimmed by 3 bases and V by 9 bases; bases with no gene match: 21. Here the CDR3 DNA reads TGTGCCAGCTTCGGGCGGGACTACCTCAGGAGTCAAACAGATACGCAGTATTTT. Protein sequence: CASFGRDYLRSQTDTQYF.

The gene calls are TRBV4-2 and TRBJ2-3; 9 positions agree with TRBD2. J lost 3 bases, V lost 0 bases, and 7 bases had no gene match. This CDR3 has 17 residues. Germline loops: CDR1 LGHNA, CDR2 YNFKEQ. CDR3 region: CASSQERGGAGTDTQYF. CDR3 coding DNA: TGTGCCAGCAGCCAAGAACGCGGGGGGGCCGGTACAGATACGCAGTATTTT.

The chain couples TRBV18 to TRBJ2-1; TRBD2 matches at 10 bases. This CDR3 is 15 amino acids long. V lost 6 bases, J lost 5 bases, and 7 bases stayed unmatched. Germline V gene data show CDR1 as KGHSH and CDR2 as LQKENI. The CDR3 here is CASSRLAGVDNEQFF. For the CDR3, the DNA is TGTGCCAGCTCCCGGCTAGCGGGGGTCGACAATGAGCAGTTCTTC.

Here the CDR3 reads CAIARDRGSGDTQYF. DNA of the CDR3: TGTGCCATCGCCCGGGACAGGGGGTCTGGAGATACGCAGTATTTT. This chain uses TRBV2 with TRBJ2-3, with 11 bases aligning to TRBD1. The CDR3 totals 15 residues. The germline V gene encodes CDR1 SNHLY and CDR2 FYNNEI. V shed 10 bases, J shed 5 bases, and the junction held 11 bases outside the gene matches.

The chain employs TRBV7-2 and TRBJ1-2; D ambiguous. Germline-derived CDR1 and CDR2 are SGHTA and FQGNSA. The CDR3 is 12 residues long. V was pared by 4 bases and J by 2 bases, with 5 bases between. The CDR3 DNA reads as TGTGCCAGCAGCTCCACAAACTATGGCTACACCTTC. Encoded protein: CASSSTNYGYTF.

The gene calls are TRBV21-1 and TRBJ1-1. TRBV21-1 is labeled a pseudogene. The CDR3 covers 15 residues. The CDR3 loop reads CASSKVARVRTEAFF. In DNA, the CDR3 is TGTGCCAGCAGCAAAGTCGCCCGCGTCCGCACTGAAGCTTTCTTT.

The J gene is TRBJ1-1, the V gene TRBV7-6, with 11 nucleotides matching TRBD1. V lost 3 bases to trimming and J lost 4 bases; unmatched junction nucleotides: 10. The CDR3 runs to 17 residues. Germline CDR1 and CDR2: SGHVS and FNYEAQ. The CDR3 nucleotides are TGTGCCAGCAGCTTCGAAAATGGGGGACAGGGGGGCACTGAAGCTTTCTTT. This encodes CASSFENGGQGGTEAFF.

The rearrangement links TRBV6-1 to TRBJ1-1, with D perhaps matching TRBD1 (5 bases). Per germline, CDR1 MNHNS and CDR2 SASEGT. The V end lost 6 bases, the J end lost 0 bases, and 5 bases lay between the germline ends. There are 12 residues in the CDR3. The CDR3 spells CASSRVNTEAFF. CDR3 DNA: TGTGCCAGCAGCAGGGTGAACACTGAAGCTTTCTTT.

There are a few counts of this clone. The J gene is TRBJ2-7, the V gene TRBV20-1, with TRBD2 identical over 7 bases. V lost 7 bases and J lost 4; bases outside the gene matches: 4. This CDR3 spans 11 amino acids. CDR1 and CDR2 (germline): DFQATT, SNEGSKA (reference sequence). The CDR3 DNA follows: TGCAGTGTAATTAGCGGGTACGAGCAGTACTTC. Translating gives CSVISGYEQYF.

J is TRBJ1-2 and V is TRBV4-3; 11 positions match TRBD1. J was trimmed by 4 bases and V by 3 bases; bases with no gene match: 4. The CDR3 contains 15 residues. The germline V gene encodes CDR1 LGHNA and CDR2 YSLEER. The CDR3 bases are TGCGCCAGCAGCCAGCCGGGACAGGGGGTCTATGGCTACACCTTC. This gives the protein CASSQPGQGVYGYTF.

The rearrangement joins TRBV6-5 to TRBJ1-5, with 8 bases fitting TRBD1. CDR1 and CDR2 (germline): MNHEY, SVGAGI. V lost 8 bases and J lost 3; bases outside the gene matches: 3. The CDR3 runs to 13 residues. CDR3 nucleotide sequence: TGTGCCAGCCGGGGACAGGACAATCAGCCCCAGCATTTT. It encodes CASRGQDNQPQHF.

This CDR3 reads CASSSTGRNTEAFF. The CDR3 nucleotides read TGTGCCAGCAGCTCGACAGGGCGGAACACTGAAGCTTTCTTT. The rearrangement joins TRBV7-2 to TRBJ1-1; 7 bases fit TRBD1. Per the germline V gene, CDR1 is SGHTA and CDR2 is FQGNSA. The CDR3 consists of 14 residues. V shed 4 bases and J 1 base; nucleotides not matched to a gene: 3.

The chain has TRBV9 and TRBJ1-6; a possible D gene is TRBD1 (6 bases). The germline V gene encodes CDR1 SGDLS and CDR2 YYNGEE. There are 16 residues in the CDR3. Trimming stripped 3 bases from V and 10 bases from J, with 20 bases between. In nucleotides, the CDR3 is TGTGCCAGCAGCGCGACCTCTGGGACATTAGGCTCACCCCTCCACTTT. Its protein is CASSATSGTLGSPLHF.

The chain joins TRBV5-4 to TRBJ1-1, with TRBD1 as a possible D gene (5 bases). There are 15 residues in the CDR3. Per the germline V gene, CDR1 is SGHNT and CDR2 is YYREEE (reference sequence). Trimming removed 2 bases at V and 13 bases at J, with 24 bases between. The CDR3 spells CASSFGGGGSGKDFF. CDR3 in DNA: TGTGCCAGCAGCTTTGGTGGCGGGGGATCAGGTAAAGATTTCTTT.